This is a list of T cell receptor beta chains from one sample in a study of blood T cell repertoires in COVID-19. Using immunoSEQ multiplex PCR, the repertoire was profiled, and TCRdb retains in-frame clones only, with some absent. The data hold under 90,000 clones, with 80% observed a single time. Sequenced input: peripheral blood. The receptor set was obtained from a human donor in a cohort sampled during active COVID-19. The CDR3 runs from the conserved cysteine through the conserved F or W. The D gene is left open where the match is weak. Rows may omit the clone size; those that give it use once, few, many or a size class.

V gene	J gene	clone size	D gene	CDR3 protein	CDR3 DNA
TRBV4-1	TRBJ2-7	many	TRBD2	CASSQGPGTRSPEQYF	TGCGCCAGCAGCCAAGGGCCCGGGACTAGGAGCCCCGAGCAGTACTTC
TRBV3-1/TRBV3-2	TRBJ1-1	NA	NA	CATKLNTEAFF	TGTGCCACCAAGCTGAACACTGAAGCTTTCTTT
TRBV28	TRBJ2-7	few	NA	CASSPTGLNEQYF	TGTGCCAGCAGTCCCACAGGGTTGAACGAGCAGTACTTC
TRBV9	TRBJ2-1	few	TRBD2	CASDSGSGPYNEQFF	TGTGCCAGCGATAGCGGGAGTGGCCCCTACAATGAGCAGTTCTTC
TRBV19	TRBJ2-3	NA	TRBD2	CASGSPGGGPTDTQYF	TGTGCCAGTGGAAGCCCGGGCGGGGGACCCACAGATACGCAGTATTTT
TRBV6-5	TRBJ1-1	NA	TRBD1	CASSIPGQGAAEAFF	TGTGCCAGCAGTATACCGGGACAGGGGGCCGCTGAAGCTTTCTTT
TRBV7-2	TRBJ2-4	once	TRBD2	CASSPGGSGGNIQYF	TGTGCCAGCAGCCCCGGCGGTAGCGGGGGAAACATTCAGTACTTC
TRBV7-2	TRBJ2-7	NA	TRBD2	CASSYTGTSGYSYEQYF	TGTGCCAGCAGCTACACCGGGACTAGCGGTTACTCCTACGAGCAGTACTTC
TRBV14	TRBJ2-7	NA	NA	CASSQGRGTYEQYF	TGTGCCAGCAGCCAAGGAAGGGGCACCTACGAGCAGTACTTC
TRBV7-9	TRBJ2-2	NA	TRBD2	CASSSGLATTGELFF	TGTGCCAGCAGCTCCGGACTAGCGACCACCGGGGAGCTGTTTTTT
TRBV19	TRBJ1-4	NA	NA	CASSELNEKLFF	TGTGCCAGCTCCGAGCTAAATGAAAAACTGTTTTTT
TRBV18	TRBJ2-7	NA	TRBD1	CASSRTGATYEQYF	TGTGCCAGCTCACGGACAGGGGCTACCTACGAGCAGTACTTC
TRBV9	TRBJ1-3	NA	TRBD1	CASSVAHRGRGNTIYF	TGTGCCAGCAGCGTAGCACACAGGGGACGTGGAAACACCATATATTTT
TRBV6-5	TRBJ2-3	once	TRBD2	CAVQREGLDTQYF	TGTGCCGTCCAGCGGGAGGGCCTGGATACGCAGTATTTT
TRBV18	TRBJ2-1	NA	NA	CASSTATSSYNEQFF	TGTGCCAGCTCGACAGCGACGAGCTCCTACAATGAGCAGTTCTTC
TRBV19	TRBJ2-3	once	TRBD2	CATRTSAGNTDTQYF	TGTGCCACCCGGACTAGCGCAGGGAACACAGATACGCAGTATTTT
TRBV5-1	TRBJ1-5	few	NA	CASSLEGSDQPQHF	TGCGCCAGCAGCTTGGAGGGGTCAGATCAGCCCCAGCATTTT
TRBV18	TRBJ1-1	NA	NA	CASSQQEMNTEAFF	TGTGCCAGCTCACAACAGGAAATGAACACTGAAGCTTTCTTT
TRBV7-9	TRBJ2-1	medium-sized	NA	CASSPRSYNEQFF	TGTGCCAGCAGCCCGAGATCGTACAATGAGCAGTTCTTC
TRBV19	TRBJ2-5	NA	TRBD1	CASSIGSGDRGQETQYF	TGTGCCAGTAGTATAGGTTCAGGGGACAGGGGGCAAGAGACCCAGTACTTC
TRBV15	TRBJ2-7	NA	TRBD1	CATSRDIQGSYEQYF	TGTGCCACCAGCAGAGACATACAGGGGTCTTACGAGCAGTACTTC
TRBV19	TRBJ1-2	NA	TRBD1	CASSVGGADGYTF	TGTGCCAGTAGCGTAGGGGGCGCGGATGGCTACACCTTC
TRBV19	TRBJ1-1	NA	NA	CASSISRRGGMNTEAFF	TGTGCCAGTAGTATCAGCAGAAGGGGGGGAATGAACACTGAAGCTTTCTTT
TRBV24-1	TRBJ2-6	NA	NA	CATSRASGANVLTF	TGTGCCACCAGTAGAGCCTCTGGGGCCAACGTCCTGACTTTC
TRBV5-1	TRBJ2-5	NA	TRBD1	CASSGGQGETQYF	TGCGCCAGCAGCGGGGGACAGGGCGAGACCCAGTACTTC
TRBV7-7	TRBJ2-1	once	TRBD2	CASSPLGGSSYNEQFF	TGTGCTAGCAGCCCCCTAGGCGGGAGCTCCTACAATGAGCAGTTCTTC
TRBV19	TRBJ1-2	NA	TRBD1	CASRGTGDYGYTF	TGTGCCAGTAGGGGGACAGGGGACTATGGCTACACCTTC
TRBV7-9	TRBJ2-1	NA	TRBD2	CASSLVGGMYNEQFF	TGTGCCAGCAGCTTAGTGGGGGGGATGTACAATGAGCAGTTCTTC
TRBV6-6	TRBJ2-2	NA	TRBD1	CASTTLRDRGTGELFF	TGTGCCAGCACCACCCTCCGGGACAGGGGCACCGGGGAGCTGTTTTTT
TRBV7-9	TRBJ2-7	NA	TRBD1	CASSSNRDSPYEQYF	TGTGCCAGCAGCTCGAACCGGGACAGCCCCTACGAGCAGTACTTC
TRBV7-6	TRBJ2-5	NA	NA	CASSLDPLRVKETQYF	TGTGCCAGCAGCTTAGACCCTCTCCGGGTGAAAGAGACCCAGTACTTC
TRBV5-4	TRBJ1-4	NA	TRBD1	CASSGGDRGNEKLFF	TGTGCCAGCAGCGGTGGGGACAGGGGTAATGAAAAACTGTTTTTT
TRBV3-1/TRBV3-2	TRBJ2-5	once	TRBD2	CASCRRGGKTQYF	TGTGCCAGCTGCCGCCGGGGAGGGAAGACCCAGTACTTC
TRBV5-1	TRBJ2-1	NA	NA	CASSLVSSPYNEQFF	TGCGCCAGCAGCTTGGTCAGTAGCCCATACAATGAGCAGTTCTTC
TRBV18	TRBJ1-4	NA	TRBD1	CASSPGTVEEKLFF	TGTGCCAGCTCACCCGGGACAGTAGAGGAAAAACTGTTTTTT
TRBV11-2	TRBJ2-1	NA	TRBD2	CASSRQTSGGAGEQFF	TGTGCCAGCAGCCGACAGACTAGCGGGGGGGCCGGAGAGCAGTTCTTC
TRBV9	TRBJ1-5	NA	NA	CASSVGRDYNQPQHF	TGTGCCAGCAGCGTAGGACGGGATTACAATCAGCCCCAGCATTTT
TRBV6-2/TRBV6-3	TRBJ1-1	NA	NA	CASSLIRSAEAFF	TGTGCCAGCAGCCTAATACGGAGCGCTGAAGCTTTCTTT
TRBV4-1	TRBJ2-5	once	TRBD2	CASSRGTAGGQETQYF	TGCGCCAGCAGCCGCGGGACAGCGGGAGGCCAAGAGACCCAGTACTTC
TRBV19	TRBJ2-7	few	TRBD1	CASALGTGAYEQYF	TGTGCCAGTGCCTTGGGGACAGGGGCCTACGAGCAGTACTTC
TRBV7-2	TRBJ1-2	NA	TRBD1	CASSRDRGDYGYTF	TGTGCCAGCAGCCGGGACAGGGGGGACTATGGCTACACCTTC
TRBV5-6	TRBJ2-3	NA	NA	CASSFRQADTQYF	TGTGCCAGCAGCTTCCGGCAGGCAGATACGCAGTATTTT
TRBV29-1	TRBJ1-2	NA	NA	CSVENSGNRGWGYTF	TGCAGCGTTGAAAATTCCGGGAACCGTGGCTGGGGCTACACCTTC
TRBV28	TRBJ1-2	NA	TRBD1	CASRTGGQDYGYTF	TGTGCCAGCAGGACAGGGGGTCAAGACTATGGCTACACCTTC
TRBV28	TRBJ1-3	few	NA	CASSLWASPSGNTIYF	TGTGCCAGCAGTTTATGGGCTTCCCCCTCTGGAAACACCATATATTTT
TRBV9	TRBJ1-4	once	TRBD1	CASSRDRSQNEKLFF	TGTGCCAGCAGCCGGGACAGATCTCAAAATGAAAAACTGTTTTTT
TRBV11-2	TRBJ2-2	NA	NA	CASSLPANTGELFF	TGTGCCAGCAGCTTACCAGCGAACACCGGGGAGCTGTTTTTT
TRBV30	TRBJ2-2	NA	TRBD2	CAWFLAGGNTGELFF	TGTGCCTGGTTCCTAGCGGGGGGGAACACCGGGGAGCTGTTTTTT
TRBV12-3/TRBV12-4	TRBJ1-6	NA	NA	CASSIGQYSPLHF	TGTGCCAGCAGTATAGGACAATATTCACCCCTCCACTTT
TRBV6-4	TRBJ2-3	NA	NA	CASRVTGTSTDTQYF	TGTGCCAGCCGTGTGACAGGTACTAGCACAGATACGCAGTATTTT
TRBV7-2	TRBJ2-2	NA	NA	CASSLMGANTGELFF	TGTGCCAGCAGCTTAATGGGCGCGAACACCGGGGAGCTGTTTTTT
TRBV7-2	TRBJ2-5	NA	TRBD1	CASSLGGQGANQETQYF	TGTGCCAGCAGCTTAGGAGGACAGGGCGCGAACCAAGAGACCCAGTACTTC